These T cell receptor beta chains were read from a single sample in a study of blood T cell repertoires in COVID-19. The method was immunoSEQ multiplex PCR; TCRdb's version includes in-frame clones alone and lacks a portion of them. The table has 250,000 to 300,000 clones, approximately 89% seen once. Sequencing was performed on peripheral blood. All receptors derive from a woman in her 30s who had recovered from COVID-19. The CDR3 runs from the conserved cysteine through the conserved F or W. A D gene is named only where the DNA matches it firmly. Expanded clones are given a class, and other clones once, few, many or no size at all.

cdr3_nt cdr3_aa j_call v_call clone_size d_call
TGTGCCAGTAGTATAGCTTCCACAGGGGGCGCAGGGAACGAGCAGTACTTC CASSIASTGGAGNEQYF TRBJ2-7 TRBV19 - TRBD1
TGTGCCAGCAGCGGGACTAGCGGGGGGGCTGAGCAGTTCTTC CASSGTSGGAEQFF TRBJ2-1 TRBV9 - TRBD2
TGTGCCAGCAGTTACCCCGGGACAGGGCTGTACTTC CASSYPGTGLYF TRBJ2-7 TRBV6-6 - TRBD1
TGTGCCACCAGCAGAGAAGGGACAGGGAATGAAAAACTGTTTTTT CATSREGTGNEKLFF TRBJ1-4 TRBV15 - TRBD1
TGTGCCACCAGCAGAGTTCCATACGAGCAGTACTTC CATSRVPYEQYF TRBJ2-7 TRBV15 - -
TGTGCCAGCAGCTTACTAGCAAGCCGGGATACGCAGTATTTT CASSLLASRDTQYF TRBJ2-3 TRBV7-2 - -
TGTGCCAGCAGTTTAGGAAGCGCCGGCTACACCTTC CASSLGSAGYTF TRBJ1-2 TRBV12-3/TRBV12-4 - -
TGTGCCAGCAGCCAAGTGACAGGGGACTATAATTCACCCCTCCACTTT CASSQVTGDYNSPLHF TRBJ1-6 TRBV4-2 once TRBD1
TGTGCCAGCAGCCGTCCAGGGGGGAACACTGAAGCTTTCTTT CASSRPGGNTEAFF TRBJ1-1 TRBV4-2 - TRBD1
TGTGCCAGCAGTTTACTAGCGGCAAACACCGGGGAGCTGTTTTTT CASSLLAANTGELFF TRBJ2-2 TRBV6-6 - TRBD2
TGCGCCAGCAGCTTGGGAGGACACCCCACAGATACGCAGTATTTT CASSLGGHPTDTQYF TRBJ2-3 TRBV5-1 - -
TGTGCCAGCAGCCCCGGAGCTGGCTATGGCTACACCTTC CASSPGAGYGYTF TRBJ1-2 TRBV7-9 - -
TGTGCCAGCAGCTTAGTGGCCACCTACGAGCAGTACTTC CASSLVATYEQYF TRBJ2-7 TRBV7-9 - -
TGTGCCACCAGTGATTCCGGGACAGCTCCCGGAGGGTACGAGCAGTACTTC CATSDSGTAPGGYEQYF TRBJ2-7 TRBV24-1 - -